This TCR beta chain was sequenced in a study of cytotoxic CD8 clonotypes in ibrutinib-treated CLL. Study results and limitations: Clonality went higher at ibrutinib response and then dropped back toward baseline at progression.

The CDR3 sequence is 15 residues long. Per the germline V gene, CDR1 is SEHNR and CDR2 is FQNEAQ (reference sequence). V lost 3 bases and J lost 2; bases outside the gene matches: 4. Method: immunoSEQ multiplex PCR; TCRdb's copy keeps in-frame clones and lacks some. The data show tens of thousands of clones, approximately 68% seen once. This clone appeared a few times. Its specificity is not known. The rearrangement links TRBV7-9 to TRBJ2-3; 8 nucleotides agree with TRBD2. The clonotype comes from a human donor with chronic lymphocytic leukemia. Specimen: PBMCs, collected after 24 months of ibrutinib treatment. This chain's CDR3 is CASSFLAGTTDTQYF. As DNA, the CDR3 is TGTGCCAGCAGCTTCTTAGCGGGGACCACAGATACGCAGTATTTT.